These 23 T cell receptor beta chains originate from one sample sequenced in a study of cytomegalovirus exposure and HLA in healthy donors. Amplification used 60 Vbeta primers and 13 Jbeta primers. Sequenced by immunoSEQ multiplex PCR; TCRdb stores in-frame clones only, minus some. The sample yields 130,000 to 150,000 clones, around 79% seen once. Material for sequencing was PBMCs. These receptor sequences come from a male donor in good health and CMV-seronegative.

This chain uses TRBV19 with TRBJ2-3; D not certain. Trimming removed 5 bases from V and 1 base from J, with 7 bases in between. Germline loops: CDR1 LNHDA, CDR2 SQIVND (reference sequence). The CDR3 runs to 13 residues. The CDR3 region has the DNA TGTGCCAGTAGTTCCCGGGGCACAGATACGCAGTATTTT. This encodes CASSSRGTDTQYF.

The chain links TRBV9 to TRBJ1-3; D not certain. V was trimmed by 3 bases and J by 0 bases, leaving 10 bases between them. The CDR3 has 15 amino acids. Germline CDR1 is SGDLS and CDR2 is YYNGEE. CDR3 sequence: CASSDGSSSGNTIYF. The DNA of the CDR3 is TGTGCCAGCAGCGATGGCTCAAGCTCTGGAAACACCATATATTTT.

The rearrangement joins TRBV30 to TRBJ1-3; perhaps TRBD1 as D (6 bases). The CDR3 runs to 14 residues. The germline V gene encodes CDR1 GTSNPN and CDR2 SVGIG (reference sequence). Here the CDR3 DNA reads TGTGGTCGCCAAACAGGGAACTCTGGAAACACCATATATTTT. Protein product: CGRQTGNSGNTIYF.

The CDR3 is CASSQGQNSGQPQHF. DNA for the CDR3: TGTGCCAGCAGCCAAGGGCAGAACAGCGGACAGCCCCAGCATTTT. This chain uses TRBV7-9 with TRBJ1-5, with no clear D. CDR3 length: 15 amino acids. V gave up 5 bases and J gave up 7 bases, with 18 bases separating them. Per the germline V gene, CDR1 is SEHNR and CDR2 is FQNEAQ (reference sequence).

The chain recombines TRBV5-1 with TRBJ2-3, with D tentatively TRBD2 (5 bases). V lost 2 bases, J lost 4 bases, and 11 bases lay in between. Germline CDR1 reads SGHRS; CDR2 reads YFSETQ. The CDR3 is 14 amino acids. CDR3 bases: TGCGCCAGCAGCTTTAGGGAGTATGCAGATACGCAGTATTTT. Translating gives CASSFREYADTQYF. The whole variable domain, remainder taken from reference TRBV5-1 and TRBJ2-3, is KAGVTQTPRYLIKTRGQQVTLSCSPISGHRSVSWYQQTPGQGLQFLFEYFSETQRNKGNFPGRFSGRQFSNSRSEMNVSTLELGDSALYLCASSFREYADTQYFGPGTRLTVL.

The J gene is TRBJ1-1, the V gene TRBV6-5; D call uncertain. V dropped 0 bases and J dropped 11 bases, with 13 bases sitting between them. The CDR3 extends over 13 amino acids. Germline CDR1 MNHEY, CDR2 SVGAGI. As DNA, the CDR3 is TGTGCCAGCAGTTACTCTCTTTCCCGAAGCGCTTTCTTT. Translating it yields CASSYSLSRSAFF.

This sequence joins TRBV5-4 and TRBJ1-4; 11 bases are a match to TRBD1. V was clipped by 2 bases and J by 4 bases; unmatched bases: 7. The germline CDR1 and CDR2 sequences are SGHNT and YYREEE (reference sequence). The CDR3 covers 17 residues. CDR3 in amino acids: CASSLTGTGGINEKLFF. CDR3 DNA sequence: TGTGCCAGCAGCTTAACCGGGACAGGGGGTATTAATGAAAAACTGTTTTTT.

The rearrangement links TRBV7-6 to TRBJ2-7, with D perhaps TRBD2 (6 bases). In germline, CDR1 is SGHVS, CDR2 FNYEAQ. CDR3 length: 14 residues. Trimming took 4 bases from V and 4 from J, leaving 14 bases between them. The CDR3 reads CASSSGGMAYEQYF. The CDR3 region has the DNA TGTGCCAGCAGCTCCGGCGGGATGGCGTACGAGCAGTACTTC.

The V and J genes are TRBV10-3 and TRBJ1-2; 8 bases align to TRBD1. Germline assignment: CDR1 ENHRY and CDR2 SYGVKD. The CDR3 loop spans 17 amino acids. V lost 3 bases and J lost 0; bases outside the gene matches: 9. CDR3 nucleotides: TGTGCCATCAGTGAAATCACAGGGGGGTCCGCTAACTATGGCTACACCTTC. Translation: CAISEITGGSANYGYTF.

J is TRBJ1-2 and V is TRBV5-4; 7 bases map to TRBD1. From germline, CDR1 is SGHNT and CDR2 YYREEE (reference sequence). The V gene end was trimmed by 4 bases and the J gene end by 0 bases; junction bases not matched to a gene: 9. The CDR3 is made up of 16 amino acids. The CDR3 coding sequence is TGTGCCAGCAGCCCTAGGCGAGGACAGGCTAACTATGGCTACACCTTC. Encoded protein: CASSPRRGQANYGYTF.

This clone came up a few times. This chain uses TRBV13 with TRBJ2-3, with 13 bases fitting TRBD2. The CDR3 length is 17 residues. Germline CDR1 and CDR2: PRHDT and FYEKMQ (reference sequence). Trimming removed 5 bases from V and 6 bases from J; junction bases left unmatched: 11. The CDR3 is CASSPTSGRAMRDTQYF. In DNA, the CDR3 is TGTGCCAGCAGCCCTACTAGCGGGAGGGCCATGCGGGATACGCAGTATTTT.

This clone has a single count. The V gene is TRBV7-9, the J gene TRBJ2-2; 13 bases are a match to TRBD2. This CDR3 has 19 amino acids. Unmatched junction bases numbered 8, after V lost 4 bases and J lost 0 bases. In germline, CDR1 is SEHNR, CDR2 FQNEAQ (reference sequence). The CDR3 loop is CASSWKTSGGASNTGELFF. CDR3 coding DNA: TGTGCCAGCAGCTGGAAAACTAGCGGGGGGGCCTCGAACACCGGGGAGCTGTTTTTT.

The chain has TRBV10-2 and TRBJ1-1; D call uncertain. Germline V gene data show CDR1 as WSHSY and CDR2 as SAAADI. Trimming took 1 base from V and 1 from J, leaving 10 bases between them. This CDR3 region has 15 residues. The CDR3 bases are TGCGCCAGCAGTGAGTGGCCCGGGAGGAACACTGAAGCTTTCTTT. Translating gives CASSEWPGRNTEAFF.

J is TRBJ2-7 and V is TRBV19; TRBD2 is a possible D gene (6 bases). The CDR3 is made up of 14 amino acids. The germline V gene has CDR1 LNHDA and CDR2 SQIVND (reference sequence). V was clipped by 2 bases and J by 6 bases, with 14 bases between them. The CDR3 DNA follows: TGTGCCAGTAGTATATCGGCGGGGCCCCGCGAGCAGTACTTC. This codes for CASSISAGPREQYF.

As regards this clone: At one of its ends the junction is not consistent with the germline gene, which may arise from a read error. The CDR3 nucleotides are TGTTCCAGCAGCTTGACCGATTACGGGGGGGCAGTAGGTCGCGAGCAGTACTTC. This translates into CSSSLTDYGGAVGREQYF. The chain couples TRBV7-9 to TRBJ2-7; 8 positions agree with TRBD2. Germline CDR1 is SEHNR and CDR2 is FQNEAQ (reference sequence). CDR3 length: 18 residues. The variable domain in full, with the rest retrieved from reference TRBV7-9 and TRBJ2-7, is DTGVSQNPRHKITKRGQNVTFRCDPISEHNRLYWYRQTLGQGPEFLTYFQNEAQLEKSRLLSDRFSAERPKGSFSTLEIQRTEQGDSAMYLCSSSLTDYGGAVGREQYFGPGTRLTVT.

The CDR3 bases are TGTGCCAGCAGCTTACAGCCGAGCGAAAAACTGTTTTTT. This translates into CASSLQPSEKLFF. This chain connects TRBV5-4 to TRBJ1-4; D gene ambiguous. The CDR3 length is 13 residues. Trimming cost V 2 bases and J 8 bases, with 10 bases left between them. Germline CDR1 SGHNT, CDR2 YYREEE (reference sequence).

CDR3 bases: TGTGCCAGCAGCCAAATGACTGTAGAGCAGTACTTC. Protein product: CASSQMTVEQYF. J is TRBJ2-7 and V is TRBV2; D call uncertain. From germline, CDR1 is SNHLY and CDR2 FYNNEI. The V end lost 6 bases, the J end lost 7 bases, and 13 bases lay between the germline ends. The CDR3 contains 12 residues.

A few counts support this clone. V is TRBV9 and J is TRBJ1-3, with D perhaps TRBD1 (5 bases). Trimming stripped 3 bases from V and 4 bases from J, with 17 bases between. The CDR3 runs to 16 residues. CDR1 SGDLS and CDR2 YYNGEE come from the germline V gene. As DNA, the CDR3 is TGTGCCAGCAGCGGGTGGGGGGGAGGACTCGGAAACACCATATATTTT. Translating it yields CASSGWGGGLGNTIYF.

This clone was counted only a few times. The V call is TRBV29-1, the J call TRBJ1-2; D unresolved. The CDR3 has 11 amino acids. The germline gives CDR1 SQVTM, CDR2 ANQGSEA. V lost 4 bases and J lost 4, with 7 bases in between. The CDR3 DNA sequence: TGCAGCGTTGCAACAAGCTATGGCTACACCTTC. It encodes CSVATSYGYTF.

This chain links TRBV30 with TRBJ2-3; D call uncertain. Germline CDR1 and CDR2: GTSNPN and SVGIG (reference sequence). The CDR3 consists of 12 residues. V was trimmed by 4 bases and J by 4 bases, leaving 9 bases between them. The CDR3 nucleotides are TGTGCCTGGAACGGTTTCCCAGATACGCAGTATTTT. Translated, it gives CAWNGFPDTQYF.

CDR3 sequence: CASSEGGRLREAFF. Written as DNA, the CDR3 is TGTGCCAGCAGTGAGGGAGGCAGGCTGAGGGAAGCTTTCTTT. This chain uses TRBV25-1 with TRBJ1-1, with unresolved D. The V gene's germline CDR1 is MGHDK and CDR2 SYGVNS. The length of the CDR3 is 14 residues. V gave up 3 bases and J gave up 8 bases, with 16 bases separating them.

CDR3 in DNA: TGTGCCATCAGGAGCTCGATTCTGACTGGAAACACCATATATTTT. Translating it yields CAIRSSILTGNTIYF. The chain combines TRBV10-3 with TRBJ1-3, with no clear D. Trimming removed 6 bases from V and 2 bases from J, with 14 bases in between. Germline V gene lookup returns CDR1 ENHRY and CDR2 SYGVKD. The CDR3 is made up of 15 amino acids.

This rearrangement joins TRBV6-5 to TRBJ1-6, with TRBD1 matching 8 bases. V lost 5 bases and J lost 8; bases outside the gene matches: 5. The CDR3 consists of 14 residues. Germline V gene lookup returns CDR1 MNHEY and CDR2 SVGAGI. The CDR3 region has the DNA TGTGCCAGCAGTAGCGGACAGGGCCATTCACCCCTCCACTTT. Translating it yields CASSSGQGHSPLHF.